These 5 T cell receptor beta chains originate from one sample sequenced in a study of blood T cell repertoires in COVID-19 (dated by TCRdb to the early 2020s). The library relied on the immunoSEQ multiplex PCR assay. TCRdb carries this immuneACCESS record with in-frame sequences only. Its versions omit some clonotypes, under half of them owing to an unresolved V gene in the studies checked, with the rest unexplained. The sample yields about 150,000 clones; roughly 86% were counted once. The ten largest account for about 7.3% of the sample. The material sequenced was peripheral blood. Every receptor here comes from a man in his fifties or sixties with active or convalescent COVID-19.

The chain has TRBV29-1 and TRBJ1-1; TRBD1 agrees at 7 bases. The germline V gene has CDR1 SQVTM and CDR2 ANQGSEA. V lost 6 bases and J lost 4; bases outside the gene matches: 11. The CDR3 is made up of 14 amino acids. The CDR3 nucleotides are TGCAGCGTAGTCCTGACAGGGCAGGGCACTGAAGCTTTCTTT. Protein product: CSVVLTGQGTEAFF.

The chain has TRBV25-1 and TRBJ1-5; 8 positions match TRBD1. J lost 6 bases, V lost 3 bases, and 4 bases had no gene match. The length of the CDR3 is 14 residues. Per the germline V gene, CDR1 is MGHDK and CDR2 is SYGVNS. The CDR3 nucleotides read TGTGCCAGCAGTGAGGCAGGGGGCATTCAGCCCCAGCATTTT. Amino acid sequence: CASSEAGGIQPQHF.

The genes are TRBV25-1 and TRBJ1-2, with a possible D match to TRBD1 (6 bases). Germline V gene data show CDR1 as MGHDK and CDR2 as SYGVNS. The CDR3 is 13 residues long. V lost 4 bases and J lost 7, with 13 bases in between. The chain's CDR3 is CASSVQGYFGYTF. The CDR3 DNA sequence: TGTGCCAGCAGTGTACAGGGTTATTTTGGCTACACCTTC.

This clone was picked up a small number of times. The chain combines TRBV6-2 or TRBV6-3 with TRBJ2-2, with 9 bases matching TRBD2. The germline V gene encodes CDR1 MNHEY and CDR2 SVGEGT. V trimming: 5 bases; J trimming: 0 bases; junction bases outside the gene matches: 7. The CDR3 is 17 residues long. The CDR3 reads CASSLPSGAPNTGELFF. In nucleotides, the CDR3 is TGTGCCAGCAGTCTCCCTAGCGGGGCTCCGAACACCGGGGAGCTGTTTTTT.

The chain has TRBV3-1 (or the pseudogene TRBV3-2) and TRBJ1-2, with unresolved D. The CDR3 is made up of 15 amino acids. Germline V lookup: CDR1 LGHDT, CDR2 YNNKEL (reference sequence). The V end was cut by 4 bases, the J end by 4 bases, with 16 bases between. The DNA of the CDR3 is TGTGCCAGCAGCCTTAGACACAACGAAGCCTATGGCTACACCTTC. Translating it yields CASSLRHNEAYGYTF.